The 22 T cell receptor beta chains listed next were all sequenced from one sample in a study of T cell changes during pregnancy in multiple sclerosis. Sequenced by immunoSEQ multiplex PCR; TCRdb stores in-frame clones only, minus some. The sample yields 50,000 to 55,000 clones, around nine tenths seen once. This specimen consisted of CD4+ T cells from peripheral blood mononuclear cells, obtained in the third trimester of pregnancy. These receptors were obtained from a female donor with multiple sclerosis, enrolled in a pregnancy study.

This chain joins TRBV7-6 and TRBJ1-1; D is unclear. The germline V gene encodes CDR1 SGHVS and CDR2 FNYEAQ. This CDR3 contains 12 residues. V was cut by 5 bases and J by 5 bases, with 9 bases left in between. In nucleotides, the CDR3 is TGTGCCAGCAGCCCGGGAGGGACTGAAGCTTTCTTT. It is translated as CASSPGGTEAFF.

The rearrangement uses TRBV13 and TRBJ2-5; 7 bases agree with TRBD1. V shed 5 bases, J shed 2 bases, and the junction held 8 bases outside the gene matches. This CDR3 has 15 residues. The germline V gene has CDR1 PRHDT and CDR2 FYEKMQ (reference sequence). For the CDR3, the DNA is TGTGCCAGCAGCATCAGGACAGGAACGCAAGAGACCCAGTACTTC. Residues: CASSIRTGTQETQYF.

The chain links TRBV10-3 to TRBJ1-1; the D gene is possibly TRBD1 (5 bases). Germline loops: CDR1 ENHRY, CDR2 SYGVKD. V gave up 6 bases and J gave up 2 bases, with 22 bases separating them. CDR3 length: 17 residues. The CDR3 is CAIREGWGVASNTEAFF. CDR3 in DNA: TGTGCCATCAGAGAGGGGTGGGGAGTAGCATCCAACACTGAAGCTTTCTTT.

The chain employs TRBV5-5 and TRBJ1-2; no reliable D call. Germline V gene lookup returns CDR1 SGHKS and CDR2 YYEKEE (reference sequence). The length of the CDR3 is 13 residues. The V and J ends lost 3 bases and 7 bases respectively, with 13 bases between them. Written as DNA, the CDR3 is TGTGCCAGCAGCTCAGCTTCCCGGGGTGGCTACACCTTC. This codes for CASSSASRGGYTF.

This sequence joins TRBV10-2 and TRBJ1-6; D possibly corresponds to TRBD1 (6 bases). V lost 9 bases and J 9 bases, leaving 18 bases between the germline ends. The CDR3 has 14 amino acids. Germline CDR1 and CDR2: WSHSY and SAAADI. In DNA form, the CDR3 reads TGCGCCAGTCAAGAGGGGGGGGTCGTTTCACCCCTCCACTTT. Translation gives CASQEGGVVSPLHF.

The rearrangement links TRBV5-1 to TRBJ2-3; maybe TRBD1 (6 bases). The germline V and J ends were trimmed by 4 bases and 4 bases, with 16 bases remaining between them. This CDR3 spans 15 amino acids. From germline, CDR1 is SGHRS and CDR2 YFSETQ. Written as DNA, the CDR3 is TGCGCCAGCAGCCTTGGACTCCAGGGGTCAGATACGCAGTATTTT. As protein: CASSLGLQGSDTQYF.

The chain joins TRBV19 to TRBJ1-1; no definite D call. The CDR3 consists of 13 residues. The germline V gene has CDR1 LNHDA and CDR2 SQIVND (reference sequence). Deletions cut 9 bases from V and 5 bases from J, with 16 bases between. Here the CDR3 reads CASLGRVGTEAFF. The CDR3 DNA reads as TGTGCCAGCCTCGGGAGGGTGGGAACTGAAGCTTTCTTT.

The gene calls are TRBV7-3 and TRBJ1-1; 12 bases agree with TRBD1. J was trimmed by 4 bases and V by 0 bases; bases with no gene match: 6. CDR3 length: 17 residues. Germline CDR1 and CDR2: SGHTA and FQGTGA. CDR3 bases: TGTGCCAGCAGCTTAACGGGGACAGGGGGCACTGTCACTGAAGCTTTCTTT. Its translation is CASSLTGTGGTVTEAFF.

This clone is termed medium-sized. This CDR3 reads CASTGWDSSGYTF. The CDR3 DNA reads as TGTGCCAGCACCGGATGGGACAGTAGTGGCTACACCTTC. J is TRBJ1-2 and V is TRBV7-6; 7 bases agree with TRBD1. This CDR3 is 13 amino acids long. The J segment lost 7 bases and the V segment lost 7 bases, leaving 9 bases of the junction unmatched. From germline, CDR1 is SGHVS and CDR2 FNYEAQ.

This chain uses TRBV6-5 with TRBJ2-7, with D tentatively TRBD1 (5 bases). There are 14 residues in the CDR3. The ends were cut back, 7 bases at V and 0 bases at J, with 13 bases in the middle. The V gene's germline CDR1 is MNHEY and CDR2 SVGAGI. CDR3 nucleotides: TGTGCCAGCAACCCGACAGCGAGCTCCTACGAGCAGTACTTC. The encoded protein is CASNPTASSYEQYF.

As regards this clone: The identical CDR3 is also encoded by other nucleotide sequences in the sample. This chain connects TRBV9 to TRBJ1-3, with D hard to call. Germline V gene lookup returns CDR1 SGDLS and CDR2 YYNGEE. The CDR3 runs to 14 residues. Trimming stripped 2 bases from V and 0 bases from J, with 6 bases between. The CDR3: CASSVGSSGNTIYF. Written as DNA, the CDR3 is TGTGCCAGCAGCGTCGGGAGCTCTGGAAACACCATATATTTT.

This chain links TRBV29-1 with TRBJ1-1; TRBD1 agrees at 7 bases. V was pared by 7 bases and J by 10 bases, with 12 bases of the junction left unmatched. The CDR3 consists of 12 residues. Germline assignment: CDR1 SQVTM and CDR2 ANQGSEA. The DNA for the CDR3 is TGCAGCGACGTGACAGGGCTGGCTGGAGCTTTCTTT. Protein product: CSDVTGLAGAFF.

This chain links TRBV2 with TRBJ1-4; 10 bases align to TRBD1. CDR3 length equals 14 residues. The V and J ends lost 6 bases and 8 bases, in that order; junction bases with no gene match: 6. Germline CDR1 reads SNHLY; CDR2 reads FYNNEI. The chain's CDR3 is CASRIGTGVEKLFF. CDR3 nucleotide sequence: TGTGCCAGCAGGATTGGGACAGGGGTGGAAAAACTGTTTTTT.

V is TRBV9 and J is TRBJ2-6; the D gene is possibly TRBD1 (6 bases). Germline CDR1 and CDR2: SGDLS and YYNGEE. This CDR3 has 16 residues. Trimming removed 7 bases at V and 1 base at J, with 15 bases between. The CDR3 DNA reads TGTGCCAGCCAAAGGGGGAGAGGGTCTGGGGCCAACGTCCTGACTTTC. Translation: CASQRGRGSGANVLTF.

The chain uses TRBV19 and TRBJ2-1; TRBD2 is a possible D gene (6 bases). The CDR3 totals 15 residues. Germline V gene data show CDR1 as LNHDA and CDR2 as SQIVND (reference sequence). The V end lost 3 bases, the J end lost 2 bases, and 11 bases lay between the germline ends. CDR3 sequence (DNA): TGTGCCAGTAGTATTTCACGGGGGACCTACAATGAGCAGTTCTTC. It codes for CASSISRGTYNEQFF.

This clone occurred once. CDR3: CASSFSGGDTEAFF. In DNA, the CDR3 is TGTGCCAGCAGTTTCTCAGGGGGTGACACTGAAGCTTTCTTT. The chain links TRBV11-1 to TRBJ1-1; 7 positions match TRBD1. CDR1 and CDR2 (germline): SGHAT, FQDESV (reference sequence). This CDR3 region has 14 residues. V was pared by 6 bases and J by 3 bases, with 7 bases of the junction left unmatched.

V usage is TRBV7-9 and J usage is TRBJ1-2; no reliable D call. Trimming cost V 5 bases and J 7 bases, with 11 bases left between them. Germline CDR1 and CDR2: SEHNR and FQNEAQ (reference sequence). The CDR3 runs to 12 residues. CDR3 coding DNA: TGTGCCAGCAGCCTAAGAGTCGGTGGCTACACCTTC. Translating it yields CASSLRVGGYTF.

The chain recombines TRBV9 with TRBJ1-2; D perhaps matches TRBD1 (6 bases). Trimming removed 0 bases from V and 4 bases from J, with 16 bases in between. The length of the CDR3 is 16 residues. Germline V gene data show CDR1 as SGDLS and CDR2 as YYNGEE. In nucleotides, the CDR3 is TGTGCCAGCAGCGTAGGTCCGCGCGACAGGCTCTATGGCTACACCTTC. Amino acid sequence: CASSVGPRDRLYGYTF.

The rearrangement joins TRBV7-3 to TRBJ2-5; 10 bases are shared with TRBD2. Germline V gene data show CDR1 as SGHTA and CDR2 as FQGTGA. CDR3 length: 17 amino acids. The trim removed 5 bases at V and 2 bases at J, leaving 11 bases unmatched. Here the CDR3 DNA reads TGTGCCAGCAGCCCCACGGGGGGACTAGCGCTTCAAGAGACCCAGTACTTC. This gives the protein CASSPTGGLALQETQYF.

The gene calls are TRBV10-3 and TRBJ2-7; 8 bases are shared with TRBD1. Trimming at V came to 5 bases and at J to 5 bases, leaving 5 bases not matched to a gene. Germline CDR1 ENHRY, CDR2 SYGVKD. This CDR3 spans 13 amino acids. CDR3 region: CAISQDRDHEQYF. As DNA, the CDR3 is TGTGCCATCAGTCAGGACAGGGACCACGAGCAGTACTTC.

This chain joins TRBV13 and TRBJ2-7; D is perhaps TRBD1 (5 bases). V lost 5 bases to trimming and J lost 2 bases, with 10 bases between them. The CDR3 totals 13 residues. Germline lookup yields CDR1 PRHDT and CDR2 FYEKMQ (reference sequence). The CDR3 nucleotides read TGTGCCAGCAGCAGGGGCACCACCTACGAGCAGTACTTC. Encoded protein: CASSRGTTYEQYF. The full variable domain, its missing parts supplied by reference TRBV13 and TRBJ2-7, is AAGVIQSPRHLIKEKRETATLKCYPIPRHDTVYWYQQGPGQDPQFLISFYEKMQSDKGSIPDRFSAQQFSDYHSELNMSSLELGDSALYFCASSRGTTYEQYFGPGTRLTVT.

This CDR3 reads CASSLADRADATNEKLFF. CDR3 nucleotide sequence: TGCGCCAGCAGCTTGGCGGACAGGGCAGACGCAACTAATGAAAAACTGTTTTTT. The chain is built from TRBV5-1 and TRBJ1-4; 8 bases are shared with TRBD1. J was trimmed by 0 bases and V by 0 bases; bases with no gene match: 7. Per the germline V gene, CDR1 is SGHRS and CDR2 is YFSETQ. The CDR3 sequence is 18 residues long.